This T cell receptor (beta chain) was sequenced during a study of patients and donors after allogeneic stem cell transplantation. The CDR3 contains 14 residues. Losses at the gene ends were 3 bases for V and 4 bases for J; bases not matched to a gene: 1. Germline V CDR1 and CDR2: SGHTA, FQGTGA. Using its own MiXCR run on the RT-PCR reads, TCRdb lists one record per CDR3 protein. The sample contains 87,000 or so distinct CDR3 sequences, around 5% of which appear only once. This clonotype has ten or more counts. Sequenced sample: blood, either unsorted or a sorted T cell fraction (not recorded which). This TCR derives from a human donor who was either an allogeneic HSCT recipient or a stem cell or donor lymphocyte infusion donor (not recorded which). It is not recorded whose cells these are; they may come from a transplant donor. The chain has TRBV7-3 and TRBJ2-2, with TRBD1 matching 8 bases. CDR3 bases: TGTGCCAGCAGCTTTACAGGGGGCACCGGGGAGCTGTTTTTT. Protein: CASSFTGGTGELFF.